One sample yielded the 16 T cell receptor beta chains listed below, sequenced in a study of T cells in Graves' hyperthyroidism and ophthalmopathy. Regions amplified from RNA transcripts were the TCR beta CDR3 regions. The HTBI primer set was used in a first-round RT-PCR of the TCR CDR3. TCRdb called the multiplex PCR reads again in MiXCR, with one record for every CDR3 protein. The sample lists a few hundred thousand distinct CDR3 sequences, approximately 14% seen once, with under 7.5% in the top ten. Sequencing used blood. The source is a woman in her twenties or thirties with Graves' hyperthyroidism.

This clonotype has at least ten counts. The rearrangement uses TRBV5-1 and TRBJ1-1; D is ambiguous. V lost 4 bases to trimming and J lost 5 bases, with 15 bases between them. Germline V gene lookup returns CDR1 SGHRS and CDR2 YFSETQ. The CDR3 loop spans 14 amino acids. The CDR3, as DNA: TGCGCCAGCAGCACGGAGCGGGTTACGACTGAAGCTTTCTTT. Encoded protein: CASSTERVTTEAFF.

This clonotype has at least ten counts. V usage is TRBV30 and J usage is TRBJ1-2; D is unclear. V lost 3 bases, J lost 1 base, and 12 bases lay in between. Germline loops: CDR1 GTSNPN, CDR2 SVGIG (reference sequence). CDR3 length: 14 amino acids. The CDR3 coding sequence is TGTGCCTGGAGCTCCACAGACCATAACTATGGCTACACCTTC. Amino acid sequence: CAWSSTDHNYGYTF.

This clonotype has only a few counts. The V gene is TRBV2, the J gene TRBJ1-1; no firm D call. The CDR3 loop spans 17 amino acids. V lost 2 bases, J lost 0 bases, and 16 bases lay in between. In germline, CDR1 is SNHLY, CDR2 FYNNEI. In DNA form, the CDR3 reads TGTGCCAGCAGTGAATACGGCACAAAAAGCATGAACACTGAAGCTTTCTTT. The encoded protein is CASSEYGTKSMNTEAFF.

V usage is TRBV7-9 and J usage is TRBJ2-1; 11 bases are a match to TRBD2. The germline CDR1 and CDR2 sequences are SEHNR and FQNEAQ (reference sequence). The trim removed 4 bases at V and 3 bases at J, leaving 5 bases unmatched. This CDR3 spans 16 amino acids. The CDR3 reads CASSYPGTSGYNEQFF. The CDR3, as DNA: TGTGCCAGCAGCTACCCCGGGACTAGCGGCTACAATGAGCAGTTCTTC.

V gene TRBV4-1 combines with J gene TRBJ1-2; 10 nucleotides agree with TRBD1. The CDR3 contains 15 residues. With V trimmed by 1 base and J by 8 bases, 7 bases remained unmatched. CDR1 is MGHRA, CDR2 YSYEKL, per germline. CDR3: CASSQGDRGPGGYTF. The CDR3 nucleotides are TGCGCCAGCAGCCAAGGGGACAGGGGACCAGGGGGCTACACCTTC.

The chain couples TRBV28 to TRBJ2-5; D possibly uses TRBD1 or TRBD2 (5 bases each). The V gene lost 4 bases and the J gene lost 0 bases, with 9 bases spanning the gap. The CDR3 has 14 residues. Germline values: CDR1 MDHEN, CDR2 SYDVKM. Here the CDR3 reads CASSSGTYQETQYF. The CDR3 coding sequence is TGTGCCAGCAGTTCCGGGACGTACCAAGAGACCCAGTACTTC.

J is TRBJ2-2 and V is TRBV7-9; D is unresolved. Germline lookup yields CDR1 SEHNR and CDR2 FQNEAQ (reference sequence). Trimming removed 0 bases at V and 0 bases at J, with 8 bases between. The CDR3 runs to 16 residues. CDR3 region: CASSLAVLANTGELFF. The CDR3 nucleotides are TGTGCCAGCAGCTTAGCGGTCCTCGCGAACACCGGGGAGCTGTTTTTT.

Here the CDR3 reads CASSRGQGSSGANVLTF. CDR3 in DNA: TGCGCCAGCAGCCGAGGACAGGGGAGCTCTGGGGCCAACGTCCTGACTTTC. The genes are TRBV5-1 and TRBJ2-6, with 9 bases fitting TRBD1. Germline V CDR1 and CDR2: SGHRS, YFSETQ. V shed 4 bases, J shed 0 bases, and the junction held 5 bases outside the gene matches. This CDR3 spans 17 amino acids.

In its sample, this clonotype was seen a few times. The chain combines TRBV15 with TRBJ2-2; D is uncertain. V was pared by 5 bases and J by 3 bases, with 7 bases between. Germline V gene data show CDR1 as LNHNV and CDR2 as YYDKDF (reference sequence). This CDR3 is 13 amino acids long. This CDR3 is CATSADHTGELFF. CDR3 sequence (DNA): TGTGCCACCAGCGCCGACCACACCGGGGAGCTGTTTTTT.

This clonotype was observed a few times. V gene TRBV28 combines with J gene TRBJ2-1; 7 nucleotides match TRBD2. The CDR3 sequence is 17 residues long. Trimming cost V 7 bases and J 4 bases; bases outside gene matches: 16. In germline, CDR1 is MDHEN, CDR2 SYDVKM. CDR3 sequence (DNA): TGTGCCAGCAAAGTAAGGGGACTAACGGACATTTACAATGAGCAGTTCTTC. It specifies CASKVRGLTDIYNEQFF. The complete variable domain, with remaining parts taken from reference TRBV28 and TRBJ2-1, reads DVKVTQSSRYLVKRTGEKVFLECVQDMDHENMFWYRQDPGLGLRLIYFSYDVKMKEKGDIPEGYSVSREKKERFSLILESASTNQTSMYLCASKVRGLTDIYNEQFFGPGTRLTVL.

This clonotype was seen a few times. CDR3 nucleotide sequence: TGTGCCAGCTCACCAATTGGGACAGGGGTTCATCAGCCCCAGCATTTT. Residues: CASSPIGTGVHQPQHF. The V call is TRBV18, the J call TRBJ1-5, with 10 positions matching TRBD1. This CDR3 has 16 amino acids. Germline CDR1 reads KGHSH; CDR2 reads LQKENI. The trim removed 2 bases at V and 5 bases at J, leaving 6 bases unmatched. The variable domain in full, completed from reference TRBV18 and TRBJ1-5, reads NAGVMQNPRHLVRRRGQEARLRCSPMKGHSHVYWYRQLPEEGLKFMVYLQKENIIDESGMPKERFSAEFPKEGPSILRIQQVVRGDSAAYFCASSPIGTGVHQPQHFGDGTRLSIL.

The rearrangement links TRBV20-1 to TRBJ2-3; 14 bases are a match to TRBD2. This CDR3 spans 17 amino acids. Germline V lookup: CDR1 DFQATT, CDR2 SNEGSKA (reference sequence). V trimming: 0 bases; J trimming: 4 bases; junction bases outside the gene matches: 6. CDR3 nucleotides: TGCAGTGCTAGAGAGGGGGGACTAGCGGGAGACGCAGATACGCAGTATTTT. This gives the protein CSAREGGLAGDADTQYF.

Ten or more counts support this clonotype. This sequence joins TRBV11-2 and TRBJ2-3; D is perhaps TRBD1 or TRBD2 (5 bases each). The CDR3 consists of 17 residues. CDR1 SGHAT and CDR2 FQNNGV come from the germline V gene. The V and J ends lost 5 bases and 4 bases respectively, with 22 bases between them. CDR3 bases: TGTGCCAGCAGCCCACCGCCCGGACACCTGGGAGCAGATACGCAGTATTTT. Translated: CASSPPPGHLGADTQYF.

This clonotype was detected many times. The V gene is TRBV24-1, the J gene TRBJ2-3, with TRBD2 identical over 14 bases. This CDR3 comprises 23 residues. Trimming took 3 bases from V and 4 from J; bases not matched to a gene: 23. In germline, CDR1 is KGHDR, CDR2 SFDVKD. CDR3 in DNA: TGTGCCACCAGTGATCTACGTCTATTTGGACTAGCGGGAGGCCCGGGGGGATCAGATACGCAGTATTTT. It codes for CATSDLRLFGLAGGPGGSDTQYF.

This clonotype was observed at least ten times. CDR3 sequence (DNA): TGTGCCTGGCGACTCGTCCCGACGAACACCGGGGAGCTGTTTTTT. The encoded protein is CAWRLVPTNTGELFF. This chain joins TRBV13 and TRBJ2-2; no reliable D call. Germline CDR1 PRHDT, CDR2 FYEKMQ (reference sequence). CDR3 size: 15 residues. V lost 11 bases to trimming and J lost 0 bases, with 16 bases between them.

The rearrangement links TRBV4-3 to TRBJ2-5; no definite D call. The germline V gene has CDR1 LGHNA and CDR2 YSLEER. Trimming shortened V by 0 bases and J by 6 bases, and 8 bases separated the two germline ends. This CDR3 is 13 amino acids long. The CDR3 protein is CASSQDSRQTQYF. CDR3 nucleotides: TGCGCCAGCAGCCAAGACAGCCGACAGACCCAGTACTTC.